This is a list of T cell receptor beta chains from one sample in a study of neoadjuvant anti-PD-1 for oral cavity cancer. Using immunoSEQ multiplex PCR, the repertoire was profiled, and TCRdb retains in-frame clones only, with some absent. This table holds over 14,000 clones, roughly 70% found once. Sample: PBMCs, taken after nivolumab (anti-PD-1) treatment. These receptors came from a person between 40 and 85 years old with oral cavity squamous cell carcinoma. CDR3s include the opening cysteine and the closing phenylalanine or tryptophan. The D gene is left open where the match is weak. Clone size is shown for a subset of rows, as once, few, many or a class of expanded clone.

clone size: NA; D gene: NA; V gene: TRBV29-1; J gene: TRBJ2-1; CDR3 protein: CSVEPKQGGYEQFF; CDR3 DNA: TGCAGCGTTGAACCTAAACAGGGAGGCTATGAGCAGTTCTTC
clone size: NA; D gene: TRBD1; V gene: TRBV6-1; J gene: TRBJ2-7; CDR3 protein: CASSERGWTGGYEQYF; CDR3 DNA: TGTGCCAGCAGTGAAAGGGGTTGGACAGGGGGCTATGAGCAGTACTTC
clone size: NA; D gene: NA; V gene: TRBV10-1; J gene: TRBJ2-2; CDR3 protein: CAVKGNTGELFF; CDR3 DNA: TGCGCCGTTAAAGGGAATACCGGGGAGCTGTTTTTT
clone size: NA; D gene: NA; V gene: TRBV11-1; J gene: TRBJ2-7; CDR3 protein: CASTAGSIEQYF; CDR3 DNA: TGTGCCAGCACAGCGGGTAGTATCGAGCAGTACTTC
clone size: NA; D gene: NA; V gene: TRBV6-7; J gene: TRBJ2-5; CDR3 protein: CATKLPHQETQYF; CDR3 DNA: TGTGCCACAAAGCTACCTCATCAAGAGACCCAGTACTTC
clone size: few; D gene: TRBD2; V gene: TRBV27; J gene: TRBJ2-7; CDR3 protein: CASSLRAGGLYEQYF; CDR3 DNA: TGTGCCAGCAGTTTAAGGGCGGGAGGGCTCTACGAGCAGTACTTC
clone size: NA; D gene: NA; V gene: TRBV19; J gene: TRBJ1-1; CDR3 protein: CASSIPRQLQAFF; CDR3 DNA: TGTGCCAGTAGTATCCCCCGACAGCTCCAAGCTTTCTTT
clone size: NA; D gene: NA; V gene: TRBV15; J gene: TRBJ2-2; CDR3 protein: CATSRTVGTGELFF; CDR3 DNA: TGTGCCACCAGCAGGACAGTGGGCACCGGGGAGCTGTTTTTT
clone size: NA; D gene: NA; V gene: TRBV10-3; J gene: TRBJ2-7; CDR3 protein: CAISESAGFTSYEQYF; CDR3 DNA: TGTGCCATCAGTGAGTCAGCAGGGTTCACTTCCTACGAGCAGTACTTC
clone size: NA; D gene: NA; V gene: TRBV21-1; J gene: TRBJ2-1; CDR3 protein: CASSKGSGYSYNEQFF; CDR3 DNA: TGTGCCAGCAGCAAAGGTAGCGGTTACTCCTACAATGAGCAGTTCTTC
clone size: NA; D gene: TRBD1; V gene: TRBV5-6; J gene: TRBJ2-5; CDR3 protein: CASSWTGGTETQYF; CDR3 DNA: TGTGCCAGCAGCTGGACAGGGGGCACGGAGACCCAGTACTTC
clone size: NA; D gene: NA; V gene: TRBV18; J gene: TRBJ2-6; CDR3 protein: CASSPLYRGGSGANVLTF; CDR3 DNA: TGTGCCAGCTCACCACTATACAGGGGAGGCTCTGGGGCCAACGTCCTGACTTTC
clone size: NA; D gene: NA; V gene: TRBV20-1; J gene: TRBJ1-1; CDR3 protein: CSARANTEAFF; CDR3 DNA: TGCAGTGCTAGAGCAAACACTGAAGCTTTCTTT
clone size: NA; D gene: NA; V gene: TRBV5-1; J gene: TRBJ1-1; CDR3 protein: CASSLEGRNTEAFF; CDR3 DNA: TGCGCCAGCAGCTTGGAAGGGAGGAACACTGAAGCTTTCTTT
clone size: NA; D gene: NA; V gene: TRBV21-1; J gene: TRBJ2-7; CDR3 protein: CASSQRPGEQYF; CDR3 DNA: TGTGCCAGCAGCCAAAGGCCGGGCGAGCAGTACTTC
clone size: few; D gene: TRBD2; V gene: TRBV6-6; J gene: TRBJ2-7; CDR3 protein: CASSHTTSGVVYEQYF; CDR3 DNA: TGTGCCAGCAGTCACACGACTAGCGGGGTCGTTTACGAGCAGTACTTC
clone size: NA; D gene: TRBD2; V gene: TRBV11-1; J gene: TRBJ2-1; CDR3 protein: CASSLGGSGEQFF; CDR3 DNA: TGTGCCAGCAGCTTGGGGGGGAGCGGTGAGCAGTTCTTC
clone size: NA; D gene: TRBD2; V gene: TRBV18; J gene: TRBJ2-5; CDR3 protein: CASSPGLASQETQYF; CDR3 DNA: TGTGCCAGCTCACCAGGACTAGCCTCCCAAGAGACCCAGTACTTC
clone size: NA; D gene: TRBD2; V gene: TRBV9; J gene: TRBJ2-3; CDR3 protein: CASSAGGTYTAADTQYF; CDR3 DNA: TGTGCCAGCAGCGCGGGGGGGACTTACACAGCGGCAGATACGCAGTATTTT
clone size: NA; D gene: NA; V gene: TRBV6-1; J gene: TRBJ2-7; CDR3 protein: CASSQGGVLYEQYF; CDR3 DNA: TGTGCCAGCTCCCAAGGGGGGGTGCTCTACGAGCAGTACTTC
clone size: NA; D gene: NA; V gene: TRBV4-2; J gene: TRBJ2-1; CDR3 protein: CASSDSGEPYNEQFF; CDR3 DNA: TGTGCCAGCAGCGATAGCGGCGAACCGTACAATGAGCAGTTCTTC
clone size: once; D gene: NA; V gene: TRBV5-4; J gene: TRBJ2-1; CDR3 protein: CASSLVQHNEQFF; CDR3 DNA: TGTGCCAGCAGCTTGGTACAACACAATGAGCAGTTCTTC
clone size: NA; D gene: TRBD2; V gene: TRBV9; J gene: TRBJ2-7; CDR3 protein: CASSVGSGGTYEQYF; CDR3 DNA: TGTGCCAGCAGCGTAGGTAGCGGGGGGACCTACGAGCAGTACTTC
clone size: NA; D gene: NA; V gene: TRBV30; J gene: TRBJ2-1; CDR3 protein: CAWSVRDFRNEQFF; CDR3 DNA: TGTGCCTGGAGTGTAAGAGATTTCAGAAATGAGCAGTTCTTC
clone size: NA; D gene: NA; V gene: TRBV2; J gene: TRBJ2-1; CDR3 protein: CASRGGWGEGNEQFF; CDR3 DNA: TGTGCCAGCAGGGGGGGATGGGGTGAGGGCAATGAGCAGTTCTTC
clone size: once; D gene: NA; V gene: TRBV7-6; J gene: TRBJ2-2; CDR3 protein: CASSLAASNTGELFF; CDR3 DNA: TGTGCCAGCAGCTTAGCGGCTAGCAACACCGGGGAGCTGTTTTTT
clone size: NA; D gene: NA; V gene: TRBV14; J gene: TRBJ1-1; CDR3 protein: CASSHTNLAEAFF; CDR3 DNA: TGTGCCAGCAGCCATACGAATTTGGCTGAAGCTTTCTTT
clone size: NA; D gene: NA; V gene: TRBV7-2; J gene: TRBJ2-7; CDR3 protein: CASSSPRLGGIYEQYF; CDR3 DNA: TGTGCCAGCAGCTCCCCCCGACTTGGCGGGATATACGAGCAGTACTTC
clone size: NA; D gene: NA; V gene: TRBV6-5; J gene: TRBJ1-4; CDR3 protein: CASRSTGTLEKLFF; CDR3 DNA: TGTGCCAGCAGATCCACGGGAACCCTTGAAAAACTGTTTTTT
clone size: NA; D gene: NA; V gene: TRBV6-5; J gene: TRBJ2-7; CDR3 protein: CASSPTGKALYEQYF; CDR3 DNA: TGTGCCAGCAGCCCCACAGGGAAGGCCCTCTACGAGCAGTACTTC
clone size: few; D gene: TRBD1; V gene: TRBV5-6; J gene: TRBJ2-7; CDR3 protein: CASSTWDRASYEQYF; CDR3 DNA: TGTGCCAGCAGCACCTGGGACAGGGCCTCCTACGAGCAGTACTTC
clone size: NA; D gene: TRBD2; V gene: TRBV30; J gene: TRBJ2-7; CDR3 protein: CAWSREGRGSYEQYF; CDR3 DNA: TGTGCCTGGAGTCGGGAGGGTAGGGGTTCCTACGAGCAGTACTTC
clone size: once; D gene: NA; V gene: TRBV6-1; J gene: TRBJ2-5; CDR3 protein: CASNSPSQTQYF; CDR3 DNA: TGTGCCAGCAATAGCCCGTCACAGACCCAGTACTTC
clone size: NA; D gene: TRBD2; V gene: TRBV7-3; J gene: TRBJ2-3; CDR3 protein: CASSLNPPLAGGSDTQYF; CDR3 DNA: TGTGCCAGCAGCTTAAACCCCCCACTAGCGGGAGGGTCAGATACGCAGTATTTT
clone size: NA; D gene: TRBD1; V gene: TRBV7-6; J gene: TRBJ2-3; CDR3 protein: CASSPVGGQGGTDTQYF; CDR3 DNA: TGTGCCAGCAGCCCCGTTGGGGGACAGGGAGGCACAGATACGCAGTATTTT
clone size: NA; D gene: TRBD1; V gene: TRBV5-6; J gene: TRBJ1-1; CDR3 protein: CASSFGTGGAMNTEAFF; CDR3 DNA: TGTGCCAGCAGCTTCGGAACAGGGGGCGCCATGAACACTGAAGCTTTCTTT
clone size: NA; D gene: TRBD2; V gene: TRBV30; J gene: TRBJ2-7; CDR3 protein: CAWNGGLAGGEQYF; CDR3 DNA: TGTGCCTGGAATGGGGGACTAGCGGGAGGTGAGCAGTACTTC
clone size: NA; D gene: NA; V gene: TRBV10-3; J gene: TRBJ2-5; CDR3 protein: CAISESGTGETQYF; CDR3 DNA: TGTGCCATCAGTGAGAGTGGGACGGGAGAGACCCAGTACTTC
clone size: few; D gene: NA; V gene: TRBV5-6; J gene: TRBJ1-1; CDR3 protein: CASSRRVGDTEAFF; CDR3 DNA: TGTGCCAGCAGCCGCAGGGTTGGAGACACTGAAGCTTTCTTT
clone size: NA; D gene: NA; V gene: TRBV28; J gene: TRBJ1-3; CDR3 protein: CASTTSGNTIYF; CDR3 DNA: TGTGCCAGCACTACCTCTGGAAACACCATATATTTT
clone size: few; D gene: NA; V gene: TRBV11-2; J gene: TRBJ1-2; CDR3 protein: CASSSLAGLYGYTF; CDR3 DNA: TGTGCCAGCAGCTCACTGGCGGGCCTCTATGGCTACACCTTC
clone size: NA; D gene: NA; V gene: TRBV19; J gene: TRBJ2-7; CDR3 protein: CASSMVGYEQYF; CDR3 DNA: TGTGCCAGTAGTATGGTCGGCTACGAGCAGTACTTC
clone size: NA; D gene: TRBD1; V gene: TRBV6-5; J gene: TRBJ1-4; CDR3 protein: CASSYSYRGDEKLFF; CDR3 DNA: TGTGCCAGCAGTTACTCGTACAGGGGTGATGAAAAACTGTTTTTT
clone size: NA; D gene: NA; V gene: TRBV5-1; J gene: TRBJ2-1; CDR3 protein: CASSLVGSWSSYNEQFF; CDR3 DNA: TGCGCCAGCAGCTTGGTTGGTAGCTGGAGCTCCTACAATGAGCAGTTCTTC
clone size: NA; D gene: NA; V gene: TRBV11-2; J gene: TRBJ1-1; CDR3 protein: CASSRLEGTEAFF; CDR3 DNA: TGTGCCAGCAGCCGATTGGAGGGCACTGAAGCTTTCTTT
clone size: NA; D gene: TRBD1; V gene: TRBV30; J gene: TRBJ2-7; CDR3 protein: CAWKGAPSSYEQYF; CDR3 DNA: TGTGCCTGGAAGGGGGCACCGAGCTCCTACGAGCAGTACTTC
clone size: NA; D gene: TRBD2; V gene: TRBV28; J gene: TRBJ2-1; CDR3 protein: CASSLAGVYNEQFF; CDR3 DNA: TGTGCCAGCAGTTTGGCGGGGGTTTACAATGAGCAGTTCTTC
clone size: NA; D gene: NA; V gene: TRBV5-1; J gene: TRBJ1-4; CDR3 protein: CASSLSRGSNEKLFF; CDR3 DNA: TGCGCCAGCAGCTTATCGAGGGGCAGTAATGAAAAACTGTTTTTT
clone size: once; D gene: NA; V gene: TRBV28; J gene: TRBJ2-2; CDR3 protein: CASRTENTGELFF; CDR3 DNA: TGTGCCAGCAGGACGGAGAACACCGGGGAGCTGTTTTTT
clone size: NA; D gene: NA; V gene: TRBV9; J gene: TRBJ2-3; CDR3 protein: CASSVGTPDTQYF; CDR3 DNA: TGTGCCAGCAGCGTAGGGACACCTGATACGCAGTATTTT
clone size: NA; D gene: TRBD2; V gene: TRBV5-4; J gene: TRBJ2-7; CDR3 protein: CASSHTGTSGRMDEQYF; CDR3 DNA: TGTGCCAGCAGCCACACCGGGACTAGCGGGAGGATGGACGAGCAGTACTTC
clone size: NA; D gene: NA; V gene: TRBV19; J gene: TRBJ1-5; CDR3 protein: CATLPSVGTYSNQPQHF; CDR3 DNA: TGTGCCACCTTACCATCTGTCGGTACCTATAGCAATCAGCCCCAGCATTTT